This entry lists 18 T cell receptor beta chains sequenced from one sample in a study of glioma-infiltrating T cells. The iRepertoire nested amplicon-rescue multiplex PCR amplified TCR alpha and beta CDR3s from RNA. TCRdb called the multiplex PCR reads again in MiXCR, with one record for every CDR3 protein. The table includes around 150,000 distinct CDR3 sequences, around 42% detected once. The sample comprised glioma tissue, nonneoplastic brain tissue, or PBMCs (not recorded which). The receptors derive from a human donor with low-grade glioma or glioblastoma, undergoing nonglioma brain surgery, or in good health (not recorded which).

This clonotype has a handful of counts. The rearrangement joins TRBV6-1 to TRBJ2-1; TRBD2 aligns across 13 bases. Looked up from germline, CDR1 is MNHNS and CDR2 is SASEGT. CDR3 length: 14 amino acids. The V and J ends lost 5 bases and 7 bases, in that order; junction bases with no gene match: 2. CDR3 residues: CASSRLAGGNEQFF. DNA of the CDR3: TGTGCCAGCAGTAGACTAGCGGGAGGTAATGAGCAGTTCTTC.

This clonotype appeared many times. This chain connects TRBV6-2 or TRBV6-3 to TRBJ1-1; D unresolved. V dropped 6 bases and J dropped 7 bases, with 12 bases sitting between them. This CDR3 is 12 amino acids long. Germline lookup yields CDR1 MNHEY and CDR2 SVGEGT. CDR3 coding DNA: TGTGCCAGCAGCGAATATCCGATTGAAGCTTTCTTT. It is translated as CASSEYPIEAFF.

This clonotype appeared once. DNA of the CDR3: TGTGCCAGCAGTTCTCAGGGACGTTGGGCCAACGTCCTGACTTTC. It translates to CASSSQGRWANVLTF. The rearrangement uses TRBV6-2 or TRBV6-3 and TRBJ2-6; the D gene could be TRBD1 or TRBD2 (5 bases each). Looked up from germline, CDR1 is MNHEY and CDR2 is SVGEGT. The CDR3 totals 15 residues. V lost 4 bases, J lost 5 bases, and 12 bases lay in between.

This clonotype was found a few times. This chain connects TRBV15 to TRBJ2-4; possible D gene TRBD2, 5 bases. This CDR3 has 17 amino acids. V shed 0 bases and J shed 2 bases, with 14 bases lying between them. The germline CDR1 and CDR2 sequences are LNHNV and YYDKDF (reference sequence). The DNA for the CDR3 is TGTGCCACCAGCAGAGATGGAGGAGCTCAGACCAAAAACATTCAGTACTTC. Amino acid sequence: CATSRDGGAQTKNIQYF.

This clonotype was seen repeatedly, ten times or more. The chain links TRBV4-3 to TRBJ2-7; no firm D call. V gave up 0 bases and J gave up 3 bases, with 9 bases separating them. The CDR3 spans 14 residues. From germline, CDR1 is LGHNA and CDR2 YSLEER. This CDR3 reads CASSQDAVGYEQYF. For the CDR3, the DNA is TGCGCCAGCAGCCAAGACGCGGTTGGCTACGAGCAGTACTTC.

This clonotype was recorded many times. The chain carries TRBV16 and TRBJ1-1; D is perhaps TRBD1 (5 bases). Germline CDR1 and CDR2: KGHSY and FQNENV. The CDR3 is 13 residues long. The ends were cut back, 2 bases at V and 7 bases at J, with 11 bases in the middle. CDR3 in amino acids: CASSQGGRGEAFF. The DNA of the CDR3 is TGTGCCAGCAGCCAAGGGGGAAGGGGTGAAGCTTTCTTT.

About this clonotype: Just one base apart from a much larger clone, this may be a read error. The rearrangement joins TRBV6-5 to TRBJ1-1, with D tentatively TRBD1 (6 bases). Germline CDR1 reads MNHEY; CDR2 reads SVGAGI. The CDR3 has 15 residues. The CDR3, as DNA: TGTGCCAGCAGTCCATCGACAGGTACGAACACTAAAGCTTTCTTT. This encodes CASSPSTGTNTKAFF.

The gene calls are TRBV27 and TRBJ1-1; no firm D call. The V end was cut by 0 bases, the J end by 5 bases, with 10 bases between. CDR3 length: 14 amino acids. Germline V gene data show CDR1 as MNHEY and CDR2 as SMNVEV (reference sequence). The CDR3 sequence is CASSLSGEKTEAFF. Here the CDR3 DNA reads TGTGCCAGCAGTTTATCGGGAGAGAAAACTGAAGCTTTCTTT.

This clonotype was observed a few times. The genes are TRBV6-1 and TRBJ1-3; 7 bases align to TRBD1. V was pared by 5 bases and J by 2 bases, with 0 bases of the junction left unmatched. The CDR3 totals 13 residues. The germline gives CDR1 MNHNS, CDR2 SASEGT. This CDR3 is CASSTGAGNTIYF. CDR3 bases: TGTGCCAGCAGTACAGGGGCTGGAAACACCATATATTTT.

This chain links TRBV6-1 with TRBJ2-7; perhaps TRBD1 as D (6 bases). This CDR3 is built from 14 residues. V was clipped by 5 bases and J by 5 bases, with 16 bases between them. The germline gives CDR1 MNHNS, CDR2 SASEGT. CDR3 nucleotide sequence: TGTGCCAGCAGTCTACAACAGGGATTAAACGAGCAGTACTTC. This translates into CASSLQQGLNEQYF.

Concerning this clonotype itself: Since a much larger clone is just one base distant, this may be a read error. This chain links TRBV6-1 with TRBJ2-5; 10 nucleotides agree with TRBD2. Germline CDR1 and CDR2: MNHNS and SASEGT. After removal of 7 bases from V and 5 bases from J, the junction contained 7 bases not matched to a gene. There are 14 residues in the CDR3. CDR3 region: CASIPGLASETQYF. The CDR3 DNA follows: TGTGCCAGCATCCCGGGACTAGCGTCGGAGACCCAGTACTTC.

The gene calls are TRBV2 and TRBJ2-3; a weak D match, TRBD2 (7 bases). Trimming pared 7 bases from V and 6 bases from J, leaving 17 bases between. Germline CDR1 and CDR2: SNHLY and FYNNEI. The length of the CDR3 is 14 residues. The chain's CDR3 is CASTLRPGGDTQYF. The CDR3 nucleotides read TGTGCCAGCACCCTCCGACCGGGGGGCGATACGCAGTATTTT.

This clonotype was seen more than once but under ten times. V usage is TRBV6-1 and J usage is TRBJ1-4; D uncertain. Germline lookup yields CDR1 MNHNS and CDR2 SASEGT. This CDR3 is built from 11 residues. Trimming stripped 4 bases from V and 8 bases from J, with 5 bases between. The CDR3 spells CASSAREKLFF. The CDR3, as DNA: TGTGCCAGCAGTGCCCGAGAAAAACTGTTTTTT.

The rearrangement joins TRBV13 to TRBJ2-3; D not resolved. V lost 1 base and J 5 bases, leaving 10 bases between the germline ends. Germline-derived CDR1 and CDR2 are PRHDT and FYEKMQ (reference sequence). The CDR3 contains 14 residues. The CDR3, as DNA: TGTGCCAGCAGCTTAGCAAGCCCCATAGATACGCAGTATTTT. Translating it yields CASSLASPIDTQYF.

The CDR3 DNA reads as TGCAGTGCTAGGAATACGGCGGCCGAGCAGTACTTC. Translation: CSARNTAAEQYF. The V call is TRBV20-1, the J call TRBJ2-7, with no clear D. CDR1 DFQATT and CDR2 SNEGSKA come from the germline V gene (reference sequence). The germline V and J ends were trimmed by 3 bases and 6 bases, with 12 bases remaining between them. The CDR3 is 12 residues long.

The chain is built from TRBV20-1 and TRBJ2-1; 7 positions match TRBD1. The germline V gene has CDR1 DFQATT and CDR2 SNEGSKA (reference sequence). V shed 6 bases and J 4 bases; nucleotides not matched to a gene: 3. This CDR3 contains 12 residues. The CDR3 DNA reads as TGCAGTGCAACAGGGGAGTACAATGAGCAGTTCTTC. Its protein product is CSATGEYNEQFF.

This clonotype came up a few times. V and J are TRBV6-1 and TRBJ2-7; TRBD2 matches at 10 bases. In germline, CDR1 is MNHNS, CDR2 SASEGT. The CDR3 length is 13 residues. The CDR3 nucleotides are TGTGCAGGGGGTAGCGGGGGGATCTACGAGCAGTACTTC. Its translation is CAGGSGGIYEQYF.

V and J are TRBV6-1 and TRBJ1-2; D is undetermined. In germline, CDR1 is MNHNS, CDR2 SASEGT. The CDR3 has 12 residues. V lost 2 bases and J lost 5, with 6 bases in between. The CDR3 bases are TGTGCCAGCAGTGAAATACTTTATGGCTACACCTTC. The encoded protein is CASSEILYGYTF.